A selection of T cell receptor beta chains follows, all from one sample in a study of shared clonotypes between healthy human individuals. This table comes from immunoSEQ multiplex PCR, and its TCRdb copy is limited to in-frame clones, with some not included. The sample has 1,400,000 or so clones, approximately 98.5% seen once. The sample comprised naive CD4+ T cells sorted from blood. These receptors were taken from a man aged 25 to 40 in good health. Each CDR3 is given with its conserved first and last residue. D genes are given only for firm matches. Clone sizes are given selectively: once, few, many, or a class where the clone is expanded.

clone_size | d_call | j_call | v_call | cdr3_length | cdr3_aa | cdr3_nt
NA | NA | TRBJ2-3 | TRBV5-1 | 14 | CASTHGGGTDTQYF | TGCGCCAGCACCCACGGAGGGGGCACAGATACGCAGTATTTT
NA | NA | TRBJ2-7 | TRBV29-1 | 14 | CSVSRRGGSYEQYF | TGCAGCGTCTCCCGGCGTGGAGGGTCCTACGAGCAGTACTTC
NA | NA | TRBJ2-1 | TRBV20-1 | 11 | CSASVPNEQFF | TGCAGTGCTAGCGTCCCCAATGAGCAGTTCTTC
NA | TRBD1 | TRBJ2-7 | TRBV5-1 | 13 | CASSRDRSYEQYF | TGCGCCAGCAGCCGGGACAGGAGCTACGAGCAGTACTTC
NA | TRBD2 | TRBJ2-7 | TRBV5-6 | 14 | CASSHDLAGYEQYF | TGTGCCAGCAGCCACGACCTAGCGGGATACGAGCAGTACTTC
NA | TRBD2 | TRBJ2-7 | TRBV28 | 15 | CASSLSLGLAYEQYF | TGTGCCAGCAGTTTGTCCCTAGGACTAGCATACGAGCAGTACTTC
once | NA | TRBJ1-5 | TRBV13 | 14 | CASSFSLQDQPQHF | TGTGCCAGCAGCTTTAGTCTCCAGGATCAGCCCCAGCATTTT
NA | TRBD2 | TRBJ2-7 | TRBV28 | 16 | CASSERRGLGGYEQYF | TGTGCCAGCAGCGAAAGAAGGGGACTAGGGGGCTACGAGCAGTACTTC
NA | NA | TRBJ2-5 | TRBV18 | 13 | CASSFGLQETQYF | TGTGCCAGCTCATTCGGGTTACAAGAGACCCAGTACTTC
NA | TRBD1 | TRBJ1-1 | TRBV7-2 | 14 | CASSFLQGGTEAFF | TGTGCCAGCAGCTTTTTACAGGGGGGCACTGAAGCTTTCTTT
NA | NA | TRBJ2-7 | TRBV4-2 | 14 | CASSQGLRSYEQYF | TGTGCCAGCAGCCAAGGCCTACGCTCCTACGAGCAGTACTTC
NA | TRBD2 | TRBJ2-1 | TRBV11-3 | 15 | CASSLRAGVGNEQFF | TGTGCCAGCAGCTTAAGAGCGGGAGTTGGGAATGAGCAGTTCTTC
NA | NA | TRBJ1-4 | TRBV9 | 16 | CASGRQDAGTNEKLFF | TGTGCCAGCGGCCGACAGGATGCTGGAACTAATGAAAAACTGTTTTTT
NA | NA | TRBJ2-7 | TRBV6-1 | 14 | CATYRGGAVYEQYF | TGTGCCACCTATAGAGGGGGGGCGGTCTACGAGCAGTACTTC
NA | TRBD2 | TRBJ2-1 | TRBV6-5 | 14 | CASRRLAGLHEQFF | TGTGCCAGCAGAAGACTAGCGGGACTTCATGAGCAGTTCTTC
NA | NA | TRBJ2-1 | TRBV5-1 | 16 | CASSLRQRDRAGEQFF | TGCGCCAGCAGCTTGCGTCAACGGGACCGAGCCGGTGAGCAGTTCTTC
NA | NA | TRBJ2-5 | TRBV7-9 | 17 | CASSLGQTAGFQETQYF | TGTGCCAGCAGCTTAGGCCAAACGGCAGGCTTCCAAGAGACCCAGTACTTC
NA | NA | TRBJ1-5 | TRBV18 | 17 | CASSPRDRHYSNQPQHF | TGTGCCAGCTCACCCCGGGACCGCCACTATAGCAATCAGCCCCAGCATTTT
NA | NA | TRBJ2-3 | TRBV7-3 | 14 | CASSPRPSTDTQYF | TGTGCCAGCAGTCCCCGACCCAGCACAGATACGCAGTATTTT
once | NA | TRBJ2-7 | TRBV5-1 | 14 | CASSLAGAEYEQYF | TGCGCCAGCAGCTTGGCAGGGGCCGAGTACGAGCAGTACTTC
NA | NA | TRBJ2-1 | TRBV4-1 | 14 | CASSPQGTRNEQFF | TGCGCCAGCAGCCCCCAGGGGACGAGGAATGAGCAGTTCTTC
NA | TRBD2 | TRBJ2-7 | TRBV11-2 | 15 | CASSLTLAGVSEQYF | TGTGCCAGCAGCTTAACCCTAGCGGGAGTGTCCGAGCAGTACTTC